Listed here are 8 T cell receptor beta chains from one sample, sequenced in a study of T cell changes during pregnancy in multiple sclerosis. Method: immunoSEQ multiplex PCR; TCRdb's copy keeps in-frame clones and lacks some. The sample contains 15,000 or so clones, about 86% of which appear only once. Source: CD8+ T cells from peripheral blood mononuclear cells, taken in the first trimester of pregnancy. The receptors were gathered from a female donor with multiple sclerosis, enrolled in a pregnancy study.

The V call is TRBV15, the J call TRBJ1-1, with a tentative D call TRBD1 (5 bases). This CDR3 is 15 amino acids long. Trimming took off 0 bases at V and 4 bases at J, with 12 bases between the two ends. The V gene's germline CDR1 is LNHNV and CDR2 YYDKDF (reference sequence). This chain's CDR3 is CATSRDGWGPTEAFF. The CDR3 coding sequence is TGTGCCACCAGCAGAGATGGATGGGGCCCCACTGAAGCTTTCTTT.

This chain uses TRBV28 with TRBJ2-3, with 9 positions matching TRBD2. CDR1 is MDHEN and CDR2 is SYDVKM in the germline V gene. The CDR3 length is 17 residues. V shed 3 bases and J 2 bases; nucleotides not matched to a gene: 9. This CDR3 reads CASSFEGLAGSTDTQYF. The CDR3 DNA is TGTGCCAGCAGTTTTGAGGGGCTAGCGGGATCCACAGATACGCAGTATTTT.

The rearrangement joins TRBV28 to TRBJ2-1, with 8 bases lining up with TRBD1. V lost 4 bases, J lost 0 bases, and 14 bases stayed unmatched. From germline, CDR1 is MDHEN and CDR2 SYDVKM. The CDR3 covers 19 residues. The CDR3 region has the DNA TGTGCCAGCAGTTGGAGCCCCCGGGACAGGATAATCTCCTACAATGAGCAGTTCTTC. It translates to CASSWSPRDRIISYNEQFF.

This clone was detected once. The chain carries TRBV5-1 and TRBJ2-1; TRBD1 matches 9 bases. Germline values: CDR1 SGHRS, CDR2 YFSETQ. V was pared by 2 bases and J by 7 bases, with 10 bases of the junction left unmatched. This CDR3 spans 16 amino acids. Here the CDR3 reads CASSFSGTGNLNEQFF. The CDR3, as DNA: TGCGCCAGCAGCTTTTCGGGGACAGGGAATTTGAATGAGCAGTTCTTC.

This chain joins TRBV5-1 and TRBJ2-1, with a weak D call TRBD2 (6 bases). This CDR3 is built from 14 residues. CDR1 is SGHRS, CDR2 YFSETQ, per germline. Trimming took off 4 bases at V and 5 bases at J, with 13 bases between the two ends. CDR3 protein: CASSRSGLDNEQFF. CDR3 in DNA: TGCGCCAGCAGCCGGTCGGGACTCGACAATGAGCAGTTCTTC.

The rearrangement uses TRBV20-1 and TRBJ1-4; D gene uncertain. V was pared by 2 bases and J by 4 bases, with 2 bases between. This CDR3 spans 11 amino acids. Germline CDR1 is DFQATT and CDR2 is SNEGSKA (reference sequence). CDR3 nucleotides: TGCAGTGCTAGACATAATGAAAAACTGTTTTTT. It translates to CSARHNEKLFF.

This clone ranks as large. The chain employs TRBV15 and TRBJ1-2; perhaps TRBD1 as D (5 bases). Trimming cost V 5 bases and J 6 bases, with 16 bases left between them. This CDR3 has 14 amino acids. Germline V lookup: CDR1 LNHNV, CDR2 YYDKDF (reference sequence). The CDR3 bases are TGTGCCACCAGCTTGCTCGGAGGGGCAAATGGCTACACCTTC. It specifies CATSLLGGANGYTF.

The chain links TRBV27 to TRBJ1-5, with 7 bases that match TRBD1. V gave up 4 bases and J gave up 2 bases; unmatched junction bases: 8. The CDR3 is 16 amino acids. Germline V gives CDR1 MNHEY, CDR2 SMNVEV (reference sequence). In DNA form, the CDR3 reads TGTGCCAGCAGTTCCCGACAGGGCGGCGGCAATCAGCCCCAGCATTTT. Translation gives CASSSRQGGGNQPQHF.